This T cell receptor (beta chain) was documented in a study of shared clonotypes between healthy human individuals. Study background: Each donor had three CD4 naive, three CD4 memory, two CD8 naive and one CD8 memory plate. Study observations and caveats: Clonotype sharing among donors was expected to depend on sequencing depth.

It was across several immunoSEQ plates that each subset's genomic DNA was evenly split. Some clones are missing from TCRdb's copy, which holds only in-frame ones; the method was immunoSEQ multiplex PCR. Of approximately 1,500,000 clones listed, more than 95% are singletons. V lost 2 bases to trimming and J lost 5 bases; unmatched junction nucleotides: 7. CDR1 and CDR2 (germline): SGHTA, FQGNSA. The length of the CDR3 is 16 residues. To note about this clone: Its cognate antigen is unknown.

This chain links TRBV7-2 with TRBJ2-5; TRBD2 aligns across 11 bases. Sequencing was done on a sample of naive CD4+ T cells sorted from blood. The subset is: CD45RA+ positively selected. This TCR was recovered from a man aged 30-40 years in good health. The CDR3 sequence: CASSLTSGSELETQYF. For the CDR3, the DNA is TGTGCCAGCAGCTTAACTAGCGGGAGTGAATTGGAGACCCAGTACTTC.